One sample yielded the 5 T cell receptor beta chains listed below, sequenced in a study of human T cells and chemical hapten exposure. Via MiXCR, TCRdb re-called the RACE reads, giving one row per CDR3 protein. This repertoire shows approximately 82,000 distinct CDR3 sequences, about 11% found once; its top ten account for about 3.7%. Sample time point: patch test 1, 2 weeks after DPC sensitization. Specified treatment: therapeutic diphenylcyclopropenone sensitization with weekly scalp DPC. The specimen was whole blood, collected in connection with sensitization to the hapten diphenylcyclopropenone (DPC). The receptors originated from a woman in her sixties or seventies with alopecia areata. Some clones in this sample may be carry-over from other donors' samples.

The rearrangement links TRBV6-2 or TRBV6-3 to TRBJ2-1; D possibly matches TRBD1 or TRBD2 (5 bases each). Between the trimmed V and J ends, which lost 2 bases and 4 bases, there was a span of 18 bases. Germline V gene lookup returns CDR1 MNHEY and CDR2 SVGEGT. This CDR3 is 17 amino acids long. The CDR3, as DNA: TGTGCCAGCAGTTACGGGTTCTGGGGGAAAGGGTACAATGAGCAGTTCTTC. This sequence encodes CASSYGFWGKGYNEQFF.

Comment on this clonotype: A much larger clone differs by one base, so this may be a read error. The V and J genes are TRBV2 and TRBJ1-5; possibly TRBD1 for D (6 bases). This CDR3 spans 14 amino acids. Trimming took off 4 bases at V and 7 bases at J, with 14 bases between the two ends. CDR1 and CDR2 from the germline V gene are SNHLY and FYNNEI. Here the CDR3 DNA reads TGTGCCAGCAGTGGGCAGGGGAGCAGGCAGCCCCAGCATTTT. Its protein is CASSGQGSRQPQHF.

This clonotype appeared many times. The gene calls are TRBV12-2 and TRBJ2-7; TRBD1 reflects the table's D call only, with no check against the DNA. TRBV12-2 is a pseudogene locus. This CDR3 is built from 16 residues. The CDR3 sequence: CASRFPPRRERYEQYF. For the CDR3, the DNA is TGTGCAAGTCGCTTTCCCCCTAGGAGGGAACGCTACGAGCAGTACTTC.

The chain is built from TRBV10-2 and TRBJ1-1, with D perhaps matching TRBD1 (5 bases). The CDR3 has 14 amino acids. Germline V gene data show CDR1 as WSHSY and CDR2 as SAAADI. Trimming took off 6 bases at V and 1 base at J, with 12 bases between the two ends. This chain's CDR3 is CASREDDRNTEAFF. CDR3 DNA sequence: TGCGCCAGCAGGGAGGACGACAGGAACACTGAAGCTTTCTTT.

V and J are TRBV11-2 and TRBJ1-2; TRBD1 matches at 7 bases. Trimming took 5 bases from V and 3 from J; bases not matched to a gene: 3. The CDR3 is 13 amino acids. CDR1 and CDR2 from the germline V gene are SGHAT and FQNNGV. The CDR3 region has the DNA TGTGCCAGCAGCCACGACAGGGACTATGGCTACACCTTC. This sequence encodes CASSHDRDYGYTF.